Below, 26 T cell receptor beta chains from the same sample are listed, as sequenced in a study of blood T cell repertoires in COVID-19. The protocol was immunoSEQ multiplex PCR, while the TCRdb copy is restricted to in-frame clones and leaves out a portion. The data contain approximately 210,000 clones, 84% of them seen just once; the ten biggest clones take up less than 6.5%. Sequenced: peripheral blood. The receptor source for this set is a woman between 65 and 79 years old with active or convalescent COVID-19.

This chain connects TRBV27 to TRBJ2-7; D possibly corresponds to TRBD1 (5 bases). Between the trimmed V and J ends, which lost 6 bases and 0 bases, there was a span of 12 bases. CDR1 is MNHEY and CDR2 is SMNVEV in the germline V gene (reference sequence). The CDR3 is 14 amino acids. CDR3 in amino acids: CASSPRQYSYEQYF. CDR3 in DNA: TGTGCCAGCAGCCCTCGACAGTACTCCTACGAGCAGTACTTC.

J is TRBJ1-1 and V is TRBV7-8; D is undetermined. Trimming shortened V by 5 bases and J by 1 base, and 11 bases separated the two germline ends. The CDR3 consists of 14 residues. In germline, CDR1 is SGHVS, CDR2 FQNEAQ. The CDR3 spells CASSPRGGNTEAFF. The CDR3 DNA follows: TGTGCCAGCAGCCCCAGAGGAGGGAACACTGAAGCTTTCTTT.

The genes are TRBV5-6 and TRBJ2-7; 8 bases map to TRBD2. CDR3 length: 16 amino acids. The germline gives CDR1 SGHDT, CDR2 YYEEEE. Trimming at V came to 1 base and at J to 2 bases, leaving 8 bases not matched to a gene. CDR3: CASSLTWTSRPYEQYF. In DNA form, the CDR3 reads TGTGCCAGCAGCTTGACTTGGACTAGCCGACCCTACGAGCAGTACTTC.

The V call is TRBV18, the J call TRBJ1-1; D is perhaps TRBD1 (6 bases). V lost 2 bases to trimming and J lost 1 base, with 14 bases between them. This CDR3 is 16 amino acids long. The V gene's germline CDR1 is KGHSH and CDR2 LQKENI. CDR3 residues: CASSPLEVGGNTEAFF. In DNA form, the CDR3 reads TGTGCCAGCTCACCATTGGAGGTAGGGGGGAACACTGAAGCTTTCTTT.

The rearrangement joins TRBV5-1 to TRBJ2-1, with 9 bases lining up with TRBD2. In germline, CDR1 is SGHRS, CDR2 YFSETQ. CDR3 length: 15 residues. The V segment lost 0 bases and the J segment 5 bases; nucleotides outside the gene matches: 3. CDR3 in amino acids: CASSLGLADHNEQFF. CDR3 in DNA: TGCGCCAGCAGCTTGGGACTAGCGGATCACAATGAGCAGTTCTTC.

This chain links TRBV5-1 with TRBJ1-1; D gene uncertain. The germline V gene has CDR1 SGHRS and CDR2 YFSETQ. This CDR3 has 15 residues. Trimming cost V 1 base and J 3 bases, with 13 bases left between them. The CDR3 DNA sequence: TGCGCCAGCAGCTTGTCGGCGGGGATTTACACTGAAGCTTTCTTT. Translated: CASSLSAGIYTEAFF. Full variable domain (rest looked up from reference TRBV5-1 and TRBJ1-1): KAGVTQTPRYLIKTRGQQVTLSCSPISGHRSVSWYQQTPGQGLQFLFEYFSETQRNKGNFPGRFSGRQFSNSRSEMNVSTLELGDSALYLCASSLSAGIYTEAFFGQGTRLTVV.

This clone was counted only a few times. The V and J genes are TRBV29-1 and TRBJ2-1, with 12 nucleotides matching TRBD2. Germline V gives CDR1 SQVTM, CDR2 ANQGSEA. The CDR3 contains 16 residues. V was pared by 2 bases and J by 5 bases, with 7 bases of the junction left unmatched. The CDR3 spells CSVESLAGGRDNEQFF. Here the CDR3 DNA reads TGCAGCGTTGAATCCCTAGCGGGAGGGAGAGACAATGAGCAGTTCTTC.

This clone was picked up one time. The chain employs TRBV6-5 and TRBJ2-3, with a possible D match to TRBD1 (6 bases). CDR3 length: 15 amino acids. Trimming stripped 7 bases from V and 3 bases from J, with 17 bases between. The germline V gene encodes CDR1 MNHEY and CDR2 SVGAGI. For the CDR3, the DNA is TGTGCCAGCACCCGAGCGAGGGGGATGACAGATACGCAGTATTTT. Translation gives CASTRARGMTDTQYF.

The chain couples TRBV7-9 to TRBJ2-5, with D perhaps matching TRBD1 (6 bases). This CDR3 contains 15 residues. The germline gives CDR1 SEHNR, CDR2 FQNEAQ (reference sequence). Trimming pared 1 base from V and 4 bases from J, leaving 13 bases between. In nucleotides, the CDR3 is TGTGCCAGCAGCTTAGGGCTGGGGGCGGGAGAGACCCAGTACTTC. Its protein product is CASSLGLGAGETQYF.

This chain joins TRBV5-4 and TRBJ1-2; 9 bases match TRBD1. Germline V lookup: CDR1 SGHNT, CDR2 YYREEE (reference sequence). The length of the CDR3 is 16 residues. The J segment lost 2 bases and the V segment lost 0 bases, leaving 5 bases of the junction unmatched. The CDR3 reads CASSLVGTGKNYGYTF. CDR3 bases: TGTGCCAGCAGCTTGGTCGGGACAGGGAAGAACTATGGCTACACCTTC.

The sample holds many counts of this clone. DNA of the CDR3: TGTGCCAGTGCCTTCGGAGTAGGAGTTGATACGCAGTATTTT. Encoded protein: CASAFGVGVDTQYF. This chain uses TRBV27 with TRBJ2-3, with no clear D. Trimming removed 9 bases from V and 6 bases from J, with 19 bases in between. The CDR3 covers 14 residues. From germline, CDR1 is MNHEY and CDR2 SMNVEV (reference sequence).

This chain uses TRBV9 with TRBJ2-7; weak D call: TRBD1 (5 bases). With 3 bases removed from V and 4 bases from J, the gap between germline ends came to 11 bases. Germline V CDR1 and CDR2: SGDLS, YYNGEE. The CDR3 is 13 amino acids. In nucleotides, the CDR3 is TGTGCCAGCAGCGAGGACATGGGGTACGAGCAGTACTTC. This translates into CASSEDMGYEQYF.

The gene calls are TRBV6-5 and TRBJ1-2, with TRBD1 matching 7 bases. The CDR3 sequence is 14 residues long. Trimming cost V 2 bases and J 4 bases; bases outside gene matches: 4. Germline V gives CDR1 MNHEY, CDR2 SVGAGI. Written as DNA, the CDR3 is TGTGCCAGCAGTTACGGGGACAGCTTCTATGGCTACACCTTC. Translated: CASSYGDSFYGYTF.

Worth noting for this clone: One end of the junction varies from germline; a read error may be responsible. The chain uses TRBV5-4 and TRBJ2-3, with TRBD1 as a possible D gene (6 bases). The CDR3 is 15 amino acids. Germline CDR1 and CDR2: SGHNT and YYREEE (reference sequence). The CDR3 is CACSPGGRVADTQYF. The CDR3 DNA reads TGTGCCTGCAGCCCTGGGGGCAGGGTGGCAGATACGCAGTATTTT. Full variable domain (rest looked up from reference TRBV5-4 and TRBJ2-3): ETGVTQSPTHLIKTRGQQVTLRCSSQSGHNTVSWYQQALGQGPQFIFQYYREEENGRGNFPPRFSGLQFPNYSSELNVNALELDDSALYLCACSPGGRVADTQYFGPGTRLTVL.

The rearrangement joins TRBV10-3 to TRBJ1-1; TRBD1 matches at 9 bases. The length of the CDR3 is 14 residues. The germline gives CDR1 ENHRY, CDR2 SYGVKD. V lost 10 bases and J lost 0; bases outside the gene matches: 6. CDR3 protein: CATSTGGLNTEAFF. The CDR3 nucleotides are TGTGCCACTTCGACAGGGGGATTGAACACTGAAGCTTTCTTT.

Written as DNA, the CDR3 is TGTGCCAGCAGCCCCTCGGGGCTAGCGGGACCAGATACGCAGTATTTT. Translating gives CASSPSGLAGPDTQYF. The V gene is TRBV13, the J gene TRBJ2-3; 9 nucleotides align to TRBD2. Germline CDR1 and CDR2: PRHDT and FYEKMQ (reference sequence). The CDR3 has 16 residues. J gave up 4 bases and V 5 bases, and 10 bases lay outside the gene matches.

CDR3 protein: CASSPQIRLETGELFF. CDR3 sequence (DNA): TGCGCCAGCAGTCCTCAGATTCGGCTAGAGACCGGGGAGCTGTTTTTT. The V call is TRBV4-1, the J call TRBJ2-2; D remains ambiguous. The germline V gene has CDR1 MGHRA and CDR2 YSYEKL. The CDR3 is 16 amino acids. With 6 bases removed from V and 5 bases from J, the gap between germline ends came to 19 bases.

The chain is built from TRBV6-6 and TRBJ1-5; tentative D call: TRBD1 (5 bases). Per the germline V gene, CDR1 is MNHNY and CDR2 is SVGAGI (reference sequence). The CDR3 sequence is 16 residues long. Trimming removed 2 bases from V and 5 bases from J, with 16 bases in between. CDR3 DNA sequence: TGTGCCAGCAGTTACGGAGGGGCCGCGCGCTATCAGCCCCAGCATTTT. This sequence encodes CASSYGGAARYQPQHF.

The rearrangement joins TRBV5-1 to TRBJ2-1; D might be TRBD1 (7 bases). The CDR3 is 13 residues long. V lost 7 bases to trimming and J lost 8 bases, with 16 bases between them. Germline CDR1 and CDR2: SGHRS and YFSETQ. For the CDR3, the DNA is TGCGCCAGCGGCGGGACAGCAAGTGATGAGCAGTTCTTC. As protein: CASGGTASDEQFF. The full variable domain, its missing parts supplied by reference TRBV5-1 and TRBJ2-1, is KAGVTQTPRYLIKTRGQQVTLSCSPISGHRSVSWYQQTPGQGLQFLFEYFSETQRNKGNFPGRFSGRQFSNSRSEMNVSTLELGDSALYLCASGGTASDEQFFGPGTRLTVL.

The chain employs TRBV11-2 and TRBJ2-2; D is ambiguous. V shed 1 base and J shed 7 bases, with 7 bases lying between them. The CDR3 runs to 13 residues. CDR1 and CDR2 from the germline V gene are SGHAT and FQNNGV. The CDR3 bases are TGTGCCAGCAGCTTAGTTAGTTTCGGGGAGCTGTTTTTT. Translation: CASSLVSFGELFF.

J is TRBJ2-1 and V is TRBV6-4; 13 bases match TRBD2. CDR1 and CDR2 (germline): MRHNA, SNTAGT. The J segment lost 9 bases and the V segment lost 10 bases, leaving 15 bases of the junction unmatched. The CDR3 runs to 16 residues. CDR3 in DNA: TGTGCCACACGGGACCTTACTAGCGGGAGGGCCCCTGAGCAGTTCTTC. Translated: CATRDLTSGRAPEQFF.

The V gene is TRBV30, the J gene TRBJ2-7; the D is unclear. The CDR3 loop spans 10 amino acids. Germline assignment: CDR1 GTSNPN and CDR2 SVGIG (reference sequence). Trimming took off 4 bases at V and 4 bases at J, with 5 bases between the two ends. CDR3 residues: CAWTKYEQYF. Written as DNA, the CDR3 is TGTGCCTGGACTAAGTACGAGCAGTACTTC.

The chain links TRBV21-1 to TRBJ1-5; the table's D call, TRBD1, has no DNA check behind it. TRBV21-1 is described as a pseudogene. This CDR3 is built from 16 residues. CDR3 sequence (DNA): TGTGCCAGCAGCAACTGCCGGGACAGCTGCAATCAGCCCCAGCATTTT. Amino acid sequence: CASSNCRDSCNQPQHF.

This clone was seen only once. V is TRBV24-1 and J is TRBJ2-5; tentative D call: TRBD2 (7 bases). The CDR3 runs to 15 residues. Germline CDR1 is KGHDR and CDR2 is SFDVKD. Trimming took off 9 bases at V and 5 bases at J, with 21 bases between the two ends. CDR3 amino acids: CATASSTGGHETQYF. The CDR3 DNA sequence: TGTGCCACCGCATCATCCACGGGGGGACACGAGACCCAGTACTTC.

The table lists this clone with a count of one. The CDR3 DNA follows: TGTGCCAGCAGCTTAGCACCACGGAGTTCCAATGAGCAGTTCTTC. Protein sequence: CASSLAPRSSNEQFF. The chain is built from TRBV7-6 and TRBJ2-1; D not resolved. Per germline, CDR1 SGHVS and CDR2 FNYEAQ. The CDR3 spans 15 residues. The germline V and J ends were trimmed by 0 bases and 6 bases, with 12 bases remaining between them.

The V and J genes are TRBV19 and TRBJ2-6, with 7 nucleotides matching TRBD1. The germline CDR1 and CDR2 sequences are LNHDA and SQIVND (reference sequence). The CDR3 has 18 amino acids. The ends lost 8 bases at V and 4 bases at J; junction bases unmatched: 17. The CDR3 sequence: CASSKGAPFLLGANVLTF. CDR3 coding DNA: TGTGCCAGTTCCAAGGGGGCCCCTTTCCTTCTGGGGGCCAACGTCCTGACTTTC.